These T cell receptor beta chains were read from a single sample in a study of blood T cell repertoires in COVID-19. Repertoires were generated with immunoSEQ multiplex PCR, while TCRdb's copy carries only in-frame clones and drops some. The sample lists about 380,000 clones; about 90% were seen once. Sequenced input: PBMCs or T cells enriched from blood (not recorded which). The origin of the receptors is a woman aged 25-40 years who had recovered from COVID-19. CDR3s include the opening cysteine and the closing phenylalanine or tryptophan.

v_call	j_call	cdr3_aa
TRBV13	TRBJ1-2	CASSSGGWDRVDGYTF
TRBV4-1	TRBJ1-1	CASSRDREGEAFF
TRBV28	TRBJ1-2	CASSPPGGRGYTF
TRBV28	TRBJ2-4	CASSLGRDKNIQYF
TRBV5-1	TRBJ1-2	CASSPRGPDGYTF
TRBV2	TRBJ2-2	CASSRQVTNTGELFF
TRBV23-1	TRBJ1-3	CASSQIGTGRGNTIYF
TRBV24-1	TRBJ2-2	CATSDFMGAGTGELFF
TRBV19	TRBJ2-7	CASSTDGRSYEQYF
TRBV28	TRBJ2-7	CASSPSEASGFYEQYF
TRBV11-2	TRBJ1-2	CASSLDNQGARYGYTF
TRBV27	TRBJ1-6	CASSLNWGSGGNSPLHF
TRBV19	TRBJ2-1	CASSIVQGPQFF
TRBV6-4	TRBJ1-2	CASSQDRGLGYTF
TRBV19	TRBJ2-5	CASSSGQREQETQYF
TRBV12-5	TRBJ2-1	CASGLGGGVGNEQFF
TRBV5-1	TRBJ1-5	CASSLRGSQPQHF
TRBV4-2	TRBJ2-1	CASSPGGLAGTSGRNEQFF
TRBV5-4	TRBJ2-7	CASSLGGGLSSYEQYF
TRBV2	TRBJ2-1	CARQGPYNEQFF